This TCR beta chain was retrieved from a study of T cell responses to AZD1222 COVID-19 vaccine. Study findings and constraints: CD4 TCRs associated with vaccination spanned spike, dominating at 160-218 and 743-854.

With respect to this clone: Antigen unknown.

Data came from immunoSEQ multiplex PCR; TCRdb stores just in-frame clones and leaves some out. The sample includes 150,000 or so clones, roughly nine tenths of them seen just once. V shed 6 bases, J shed 4 bases, and the junction held 10 bases outside the gene matches. The germline gives CDR1 ENHRY, CDR2 SYGVKD. This CDR3 has 17 amino acids. The V and J genes are TRBV10-3 and TRBJ2-5, with 14 bases aligning to TRBD2. The input for sequencing was peripheral blood, taken on day 0 of AZD1222 vaccination. The TCR was taken from an adult in good health. The CDR3 DNA reads as TGTGCCATCAGCCCCGGACTAGCGGGAGGAAAGGGAGAGACCCAGTACTTC. Translating gives CAISPGLAGGKGETQYF.